This T cell receptor (beta chain) emerged from a study of blood T cells in healthy people across ages. Each sample provided at least 6 micrograms of extracted total RNA. Germline V gene data show CDR1 as SGDLS and CDR2 as YYNGEE. The CDR3 covers 14 residues. The ends lost 4 bases at V and 6 bases at J; junction bases unmatched: 9. Worth noting for this clonotype: What it recognizes is unknown.

Study results and limitations: Unsorted PBMC material precluded a definitive naive versus antigen-experienced comparison.

Next came a second PCR, run for about 6 to 12 cycles, which used a sample-barcoded 5' primer along with a J-beta primer mix. Every cDNA molecule carried a tag from a template-switch adaptor bearing 12 random nucleotides. TCRdb re-derived calls from the 5' RACE reads in MiXCR, one entry per CDR3 protein. The profile shows hundreds of thousands of distinct CDR3 sequences, roughly 25% of them singletons. These data also formed part of another study, on T cells of mothers and their children.

The sequence came from a boy aged 10-17 years in good health. This chain links TRBV9 with TRBJ2-7; 8 positions match TRBD2. Sequencing was performed on blood. CDR3 bases: TGTGCCAGCAGCTTGTTAGCGGGACGTGGCGAGCAGTACTTC. Translating gives CASSLLAGRGEQYF.